These T cell receptor beta chains were read from a single sample in a study of blood T cells in healthy people across ages. TCRdb passed the 5' RACE reads through MiXCR, listing each CDR3 protein once. Altogether roughly 1.9 million distinct CDR3 sequences are present, roughly 43% being singletons, with the ten largest covering under 30%. The sequenced sample was blood. These receptors were taken from a human donor in good health. Each CDR3 is given with its conserved first and last residue.

V: TRBV10-3; J: TRBJ1-5; CDR3: CAISEFDDSGADQPQHF
V: TRBV11-2; J: TRBJ1-1; CDR3: CASSLDPGPSEAFF
V: TRBV12-3/TRBV12-4; J: TRBJ1-2; CDR3: CTSSPNLRGGLRGYTF
V: TRBV7-3; J: TRBJ2-1; CDR3: CASSYTSACAYNEQFF
V: TRBV29-1; J: TRBJ2-1; CDR3: CSVDGTGAYNEQFF
V: TRBV7-8; J: TRBJ1-2; CDR3: CASSLLEAGGYYGYTF
V: TRBV9; J: TRBJ1-4; CDR3: CASSGPATGGGKLLF
V: TRBV12-3/TRBV12-4; J: NA; CDR3: CASSSGEGTQYF
V: TRBV12-3/TRBV12-4; J: TRBJ1-2; CDR3: CASSTHRLNDGYTF
V: TRBV7-3; J: NA; CDR3: CASSLTRVNEQYF
V: TRBV7-2; J: TRBJ2-4; CDR3: CTSSEGTKRYF
V: TRBV20-1; J: TRBJ1-1; CDR3: CSANDRGVDTEAFF
V: TRBV3-1; J: TRBJ2-5; CDR3: CASSHLAGPYQETQYF
V: TRBV5-1; J: NA; CDR3: CASSLEGDRNEQYF
V: TRBV11-3; J: TRBJ1-2; CDR3: CASSLGRGLRSSYGYTF
V: TRBV10-3; J: TRBJ2-1; CDR3: CAISATGTGSDNEQFF
V: TRBV6-4; J: TRBJ2-3; CDR3: CASSDSDTDTQYF
V: TRBV6-5; J: TRBJ2-7; CDR3: CASSYSSGGTYEQYF
V: TRBV20-1; J: TRBJ2-1; CDR3: CSARRDFSQQFF
V: TRBV20-1; J: TRBJ1-2; CDR3: CSSTGQGVFDGYTF
V: TRBV5-1; J: TRBJ2-7; CDR3: CASSFSPKLAGLSYEQYF
V: TRBV4-3; J: TRBJ1-2; CDR3: CASSLLVEGADYGYTF